Included here is one TCR beta chain sequence, with context. Its antigen is undetermined. The data originate from a study of beta chain features in type 1 diabetes. The overall study: Patients looked much like healthy donors when it came to age, gender and cell yields. General study results and limits: In type 1 diabetes patients, VDJ junctions had fewer insertions; deletions at these junctions were more frequent. In the patient group, naive, central memory and Treg TCRB repertoires seemed more alike than in the healthy donor group. These data did not resolve whether HLA type affects TCRB rearrangement. When Type 1 diabetes patients were examined, their TCRB CDR3s proved moderately but significantly shorter in all four CD4+ subsets.

The germline V gene has CDR1 SQVTM and CDR2 ANQGSEA. V lost 4 bases to trimming and J lost 0 bases, with 8 bases between them. This CDR3 has 13 amino acids. Since all of the isolated RNA was reverse transcribed, expressed TCRB transcripts were what got sequenced. The assay was immunoSEQ multiplex PCR, and TCRdb's table has in-frame clones only and misses some. The table lists about 340,000 clones, approximately 15% of them singletons. The sequence derives from a woman between 18 and 29 years old with type 1 diabetes. Sequenced material: naive CD4+ T cells from blood. J is TRBJ2-3 and V is TRBV29-1; D is uncertain. CDR3: CSVVFSSTDTQYF. In DNA form, the CDR3 reads TGCAGCGTTGTGTTTTCTAGCACAGATACGCAGTATTTT.